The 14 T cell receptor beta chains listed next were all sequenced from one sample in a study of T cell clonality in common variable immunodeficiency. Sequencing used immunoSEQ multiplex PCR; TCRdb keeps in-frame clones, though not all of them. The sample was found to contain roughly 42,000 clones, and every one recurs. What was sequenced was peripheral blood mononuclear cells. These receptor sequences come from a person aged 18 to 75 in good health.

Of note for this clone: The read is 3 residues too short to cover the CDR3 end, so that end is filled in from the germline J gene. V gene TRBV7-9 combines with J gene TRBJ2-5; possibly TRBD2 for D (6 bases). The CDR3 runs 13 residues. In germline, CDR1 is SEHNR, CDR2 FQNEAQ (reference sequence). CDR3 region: CASSAGNTDTQYF. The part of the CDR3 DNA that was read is TGTGCCAGCAGTGCGGGGAACACAGATACC.

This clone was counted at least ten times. The sequenced CDR3 bases are TGTGCCAGCAACGACAGGGAGTCCTACAATGAG. Its translation is CASNDRESYNE. The CDR3 in full is CASNDRESYNEQFF. J is TRBJ2-1 and V is TRBV19; 7 bases map to TRBD1. The CDR3 end lies 3 residues beyond the end of the read and is filled in from the germline J gene. The trim removed 9 bases at V and 1 base at J, leaving 6 bases unmatched. The CDR3 extends over 14 amino acids. Germline loops: CDR1 LNHDA, CDR2 SQIVND (reference sequence).

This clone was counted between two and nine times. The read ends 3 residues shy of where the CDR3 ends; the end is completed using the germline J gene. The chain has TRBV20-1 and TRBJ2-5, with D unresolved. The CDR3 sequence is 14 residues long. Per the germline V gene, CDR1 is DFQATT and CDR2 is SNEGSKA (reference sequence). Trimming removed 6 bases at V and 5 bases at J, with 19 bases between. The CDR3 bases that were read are TGCAGTGCCCATGCCGGGTTCAGCCCTGAGACC. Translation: CSAHAGFSPET. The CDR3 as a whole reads CSAHAGFSPETQYF.

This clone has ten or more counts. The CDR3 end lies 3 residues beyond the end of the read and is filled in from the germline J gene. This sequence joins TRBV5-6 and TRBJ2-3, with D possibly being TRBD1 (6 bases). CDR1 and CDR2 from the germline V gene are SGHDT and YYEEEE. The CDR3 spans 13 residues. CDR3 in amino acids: CASSHRVQETQYF. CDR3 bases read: TGTGCCAGCAGCCACAGGGTACAAGAGACG.

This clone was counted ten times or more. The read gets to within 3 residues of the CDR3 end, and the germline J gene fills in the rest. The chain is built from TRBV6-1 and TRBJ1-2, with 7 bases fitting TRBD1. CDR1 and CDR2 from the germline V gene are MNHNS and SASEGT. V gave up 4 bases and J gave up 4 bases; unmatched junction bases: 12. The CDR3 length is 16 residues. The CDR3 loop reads CASSVARQGIGYGYTF. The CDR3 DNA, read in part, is TGTGCCAGCAGTGTAGCGCGACAGGGAATCGGCTATGGC.

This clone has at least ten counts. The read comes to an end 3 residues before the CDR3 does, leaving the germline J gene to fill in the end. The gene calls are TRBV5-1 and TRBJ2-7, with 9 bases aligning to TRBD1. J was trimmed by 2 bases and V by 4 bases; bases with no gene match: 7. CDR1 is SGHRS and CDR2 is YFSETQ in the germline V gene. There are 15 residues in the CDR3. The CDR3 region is CASSRHGDRAYEQYF. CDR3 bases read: TGCGCCAGCAGCCGACACGGGGACAGGGCCTACGAG.

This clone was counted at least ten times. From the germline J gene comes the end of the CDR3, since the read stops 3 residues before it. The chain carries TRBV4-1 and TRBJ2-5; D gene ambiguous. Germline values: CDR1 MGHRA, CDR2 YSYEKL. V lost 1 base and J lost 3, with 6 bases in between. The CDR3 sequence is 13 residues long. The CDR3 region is CASSQAVKETQYF. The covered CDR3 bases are TGCGCCAGCAGCCAAGCAGTTAAAGAGACC.

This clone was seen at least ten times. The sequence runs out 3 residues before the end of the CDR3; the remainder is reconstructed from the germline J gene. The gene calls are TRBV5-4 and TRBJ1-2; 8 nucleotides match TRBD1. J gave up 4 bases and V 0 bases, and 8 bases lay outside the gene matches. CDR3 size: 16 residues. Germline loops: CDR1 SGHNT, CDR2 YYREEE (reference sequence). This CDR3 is CASSLDQGAQGYGYTF. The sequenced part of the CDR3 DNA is TGTGCCAGCAGCTTGGACCAGGGGGCGCAGGGCTATGGC.

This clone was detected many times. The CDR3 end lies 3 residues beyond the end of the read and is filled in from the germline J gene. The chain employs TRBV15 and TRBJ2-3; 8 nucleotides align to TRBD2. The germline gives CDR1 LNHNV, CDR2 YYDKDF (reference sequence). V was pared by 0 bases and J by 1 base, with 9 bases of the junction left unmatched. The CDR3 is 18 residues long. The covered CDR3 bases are TGTGCCACCAGCAGAGATAAACGTGTTAGCGGGGGCACAGATACG. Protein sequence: CATSRDKRVSGGTDT. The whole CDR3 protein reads CATSRDKRVSGGTDTQYF.

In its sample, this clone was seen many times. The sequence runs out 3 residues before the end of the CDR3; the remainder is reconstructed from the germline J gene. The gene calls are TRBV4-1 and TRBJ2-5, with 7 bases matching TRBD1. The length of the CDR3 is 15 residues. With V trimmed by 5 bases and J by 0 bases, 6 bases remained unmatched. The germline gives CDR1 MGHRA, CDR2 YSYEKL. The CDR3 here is CASSSSRGYQETQYF. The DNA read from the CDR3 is TGCGCCAGCAGCTCTTCCAGGGGGTACCAAGAGACC.

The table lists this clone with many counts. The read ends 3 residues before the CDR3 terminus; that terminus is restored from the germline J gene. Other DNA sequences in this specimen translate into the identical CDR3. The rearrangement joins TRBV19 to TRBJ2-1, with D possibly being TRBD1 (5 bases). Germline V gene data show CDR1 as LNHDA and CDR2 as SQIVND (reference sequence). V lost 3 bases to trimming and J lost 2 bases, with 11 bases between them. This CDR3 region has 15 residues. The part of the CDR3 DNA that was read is TGTGCCAGTAGTATCCTCAGGGTGGCCTACAATGAG. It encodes CASSILRVAYNE. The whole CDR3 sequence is CASSILRVAYNEQFF.

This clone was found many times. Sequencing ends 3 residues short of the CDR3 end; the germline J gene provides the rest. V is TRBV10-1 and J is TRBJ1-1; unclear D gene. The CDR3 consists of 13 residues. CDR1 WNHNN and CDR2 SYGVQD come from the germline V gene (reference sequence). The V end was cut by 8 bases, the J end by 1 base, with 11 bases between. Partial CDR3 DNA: TGCGCCAGCGGCGGGGTGCCGAACACTGAA. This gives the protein CASGGVPNTE. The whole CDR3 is CASGGVPNTEAFF.

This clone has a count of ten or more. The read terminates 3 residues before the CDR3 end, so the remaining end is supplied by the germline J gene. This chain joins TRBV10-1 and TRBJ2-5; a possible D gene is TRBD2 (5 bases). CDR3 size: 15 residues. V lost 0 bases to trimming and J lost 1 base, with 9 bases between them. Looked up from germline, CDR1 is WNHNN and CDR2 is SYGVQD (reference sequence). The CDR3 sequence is CASSESRGGQETQYF. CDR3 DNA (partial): TGCGCCAGCAGTGAGTCTCGGGGTGGCCAAGAGACC.

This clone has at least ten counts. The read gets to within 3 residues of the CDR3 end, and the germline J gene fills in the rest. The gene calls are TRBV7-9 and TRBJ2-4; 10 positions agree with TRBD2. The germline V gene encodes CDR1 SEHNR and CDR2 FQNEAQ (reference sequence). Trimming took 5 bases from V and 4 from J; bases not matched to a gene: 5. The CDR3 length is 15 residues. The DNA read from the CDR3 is TGTGCCAGCAGCCCCCGGACTAGCGGAAAAAACATT. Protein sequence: CASSPRTSGKNI. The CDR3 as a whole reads CASSPRTSGKNIQYF.